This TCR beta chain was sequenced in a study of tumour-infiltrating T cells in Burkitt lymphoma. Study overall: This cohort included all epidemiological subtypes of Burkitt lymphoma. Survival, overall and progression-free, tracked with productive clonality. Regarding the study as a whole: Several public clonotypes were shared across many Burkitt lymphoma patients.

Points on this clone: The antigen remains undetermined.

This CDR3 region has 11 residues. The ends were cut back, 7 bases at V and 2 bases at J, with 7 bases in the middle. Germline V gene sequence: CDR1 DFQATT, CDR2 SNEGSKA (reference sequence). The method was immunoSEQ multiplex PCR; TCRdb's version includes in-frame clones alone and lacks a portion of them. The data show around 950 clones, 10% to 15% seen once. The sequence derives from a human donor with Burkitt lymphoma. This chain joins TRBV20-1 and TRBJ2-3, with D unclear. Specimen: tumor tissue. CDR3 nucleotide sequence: TGCAGTGAGGAAGACACAGATACGCAGTATTTT. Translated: CSEEDTDTQYF.